The present T cell receptor beta chain was sequenced within a study of identifying expanded T cells in peripheral blood. This table comes from immunoSEQ multiplex PCR, and its TCRdb copy is limited to in-frame clones, with some not included. The repertoire holds more than 70,000 clones, with approximately 84% as singletons. This clone was detected once. Germline V lookup: CDR1 SGHRS, CDR2 YFSETQ. Trimming cost V 2 bases and J 0 bases, with 8 bases left between them. This CDR3 is built from 14 residues. The chain carries TRBV5-1 and TRBJ1-1; possibly TRBD1 for D (5 bases). The TCR originated in a person aged 18 to 75 in good health. The specimen sequenced was blood. In DNA, the CDR3 is TGCGCCAGCAGCTTCGACAGCCTGAACACTGAAGCTTTCTTT. This translates into CASSFDSLNTEAFF.